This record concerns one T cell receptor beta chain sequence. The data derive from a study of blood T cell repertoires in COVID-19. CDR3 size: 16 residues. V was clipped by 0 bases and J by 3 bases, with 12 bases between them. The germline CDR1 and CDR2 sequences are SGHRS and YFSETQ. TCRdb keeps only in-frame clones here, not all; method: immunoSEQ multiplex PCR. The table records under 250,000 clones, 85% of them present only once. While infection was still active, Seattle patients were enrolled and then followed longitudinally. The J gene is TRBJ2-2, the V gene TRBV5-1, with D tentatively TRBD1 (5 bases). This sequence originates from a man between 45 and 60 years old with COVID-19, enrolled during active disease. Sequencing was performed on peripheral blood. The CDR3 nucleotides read TGCGCCAGCAGCTTGGCCCCAGGGCGCGACACCGGGGAGCTGTTTTTT. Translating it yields CASSLAPGRDTGELFF.